The rows below give T cell receptor beta chains drawn from one sample of a study of shared clonotypes between healthy human individuals. The data were produced by immunoSEQ multiplex PCR, yet TCRdb's version contains in-frame clones alone and is incomplete. This table has roughly 2 million clones, about 95% appearing once. The source material was naive CD8+ T cells sorted from blood. The receptors stem from a young man in good health. Each CDR3 is given with its conserved first and last residue. D genes are given only for firm matches. Part of the rows lack a size; the others show once, few, many or a class for expanded clones.

V: TRBV9; D: -; J: TRBJ1-1; size: -; CDR3: CASTPTGGRAEAFF; DNA: TGTGCCAGCACCCCAACGGGGGGAAGGGCTGAAGCTTTCTTT
V: TRBV7-9; D: -; J: TRBJ1-2; size: -; CDR3: CASSPAGEHGYTF; DNA: TGTGCCAGCAGCCCTGCTGGGGAACATGGCTACACCTTC
V: TRBV19; D: TRBD2; J: TRBJ2-3; size: -; CDR3: CASSKAGEMSDTQYF; DNA: TGTGCCAGTAGTAAAGCGGGGGAAATGTCAGATACGCAGTATTTT
V: TRBV10-1; D: -; J: TRBJ2-7; size: -; CDR3: CAIREDVAPEQYF; DNA: TGCGCCATCAGGGAGGATGTCGCGCCCGAGCAGTACTTC
V: TRBV5-6; D: -; J: TRBJ2-5; size: -; CDR3: CASSLAEEETQYF; DNA: TGTGCCAGCAGCTTGGCTGAAGAAGAGACCCAGTACTTC
V: TRBV29-1; D: -; J: TRBJ2-7; size: -; CDR3: CSVEESSYEQYF; DNA: TGCAGCGTTGAGGAGAGCTCCTACGAGCAGTACTTC
V: TRBV2; D: -; J: TRBJ2-2; size: -; CDR3: CASRKGTGELFF; DNA: TGTGCCAGCAGGAAGGGGACCGGGGAGCTGTTTTTT
V: TRBV28; D: -; J: TRBJ1-2; size: -; CDR3: CASSFGVTRGYTF; DNA: TGTGCCAGCAGTTTCGGGGTTACTAGGGGCTACACCTTC
V: TRBV6-5; D: -; J: TRBJ1-2; size: once; CDR3: CASRPTGPNYGYTF; DNA: TGTGCCAGCAGACCGACAGGACCAAACTATGGCTACACCTTC
V: TRBV5-5; D: -; J: TRBJ2-7; size: once; CDR3: CASSLALALSYEQYF; DNA: TGTGCCAGCAGCTTGGCGCTGGCCCTATCCTACGAGCAGTACTTC
V: TRBV5-4; D: -; J: TRBJ2-1; size: -; CDR3: CASSLDLANEQFF; DNA: TGTGCCAGCAGCTTGGATCTGGCCAATGAGCAGTTCTTC
V: TRBV7-6; D: -; J: TRBJ2-5; size: -; CDR3: CASSIPFDRNQETQYF; DNA: TGTGCCAGCAGCATACCATTCGACAGGAACCAAGAGACCCAGTACTTC
V: TRBV5-1; D: TRBD1; J: TRBJ2-7; size: -; CDR3: CASDSGTGSYEQYF; DNA: TGCGCCAGCGATTCCGGGACAGGGTCCTACGAGCAGTACTTC
V: TRBV19; D: -; J: TRBJ1-2; size: few; CDR3: CASSSSSNGYTF; DNA: TGTGCCAGCTCGAGCAGTAGCAATGGCTACACCTTC
V: TRBV27; D: -; J: TRBJ1-4; size: -; CDR3: CASSLLTRANEKLFF; DNA: TGTGCCAGCAGTTTACTTACCAGGGCTAATGAAAAACTGTTTTTT
V: TRBV7-9; D: -; J: TRBJ2-3; size: -; CDR3: CASSLGPTDTQYF; DNA: TGTGCCAGTTCCTTAGGGCCCACAGATACGCAGTATTTT
V: TRBV6-5; D: TRBD1; J: TRBJ2-7; size: -; CDR3: CASSLSGTGGLTEQYF; DNA: TGTGCCAGCAGTTTATCGGGGACAGGAGGGCTAACCGAGCAGTACTTC
V: TRBV6-5; D: -; J: TRBJ2-5; size: -; CDR3: CASSYSIQEKRETQYF; DNA: TGTGCCAGCAGTTACTCGATACAGGAGAAGCGAGAGACCCAGTACTTC
V: TRBV7-9; D: -; J: TRBJ2-7; size: -; CDR3: CASSLSAGVTYEQYF; DNA: TGTGCCAGCAGCTTATCCGCAGGGGTTACCTACGAGCAGTACTTC
V: TRBV28; D: -; J: TRBJ1-2; size: once; CDR3: CASRTGYYGYTF; DNA: TGTGCCAGCAGGACAGGTTACTATGGCTACACCTTC
V: TRBV7-9; D: -; J: TRBJ2-2; size: -; CDR3: CASSPGLPGTGELFF; DNA: TGTGCCAGCAGCCCCGGACTACCCGGCACCGGGGAGCTGTTTTTT
V: TRBV27; D: -; J: TRBJ1-4; size: few; CDR3: CASSFGRATNEKLFF; DNA: TGTGCCAGCAGTTTCGGAAGAGCAACTAATGAAAAACTGTTTTTT
V: TRBV27; D: -; J: TRBJ2-1; size: -; CDR3: CASSLREPNYNEQFF; DNA: TGTGCCAGCAGTTTAAGAGAGCCCAACTACAATGAGCAGTTCTTC
V: TRBV7-6; D: TRBD2; J: TRBJ2-1; size: -; CDR3: CASSSIAGGFNEQFF; DNA: TGTGCCAGCAGCTCCATAGCGGGAGGGTTCAATGAGCAGTTCTTC
V: TRBV21-1; D: -; J: TRBJ1-2; size: -; CDR3: CTTGPGGGYTF; DNA: TGTACCACGGGGCCCGGGGGAGGCTACACCTTC
V: TRBV30; D: -; J: TRBJ1-2; size: once; CDR3: CAWSVGEGPYGYTF; DNA: TGTGCCTGGAGTGTAGGTGAGGGACCCTATGGCTACACCTTC